Following are 22 T cell receptor beta chains from one sample sequenced in a study of blood T cell repertoires in COVID-19. The method was immunoSEQ multiplex PCR; TCRdb's version includes in-frame clones alone and lacks a portion of them. The data hold about 81,000 clones, with 85% observed a single time. The specimen sequenced was peripheral blood. The receptors originated from a woman aged 70-85 years with acute or convalescent COVID-19.

The chain is built from TRBV19 and TRBJ2-1; D is possibly TRBD1 (5 bases). The CDR3 has 15 amino acids. V lost 0 bases and J 6 bases, leaving 12 bases between the germline ends. Looked up from germline, CDR1 is LNHDA and CDR2 is SQIVND (reference sequence). CDR3 region: CASSIDLARGNEQFF. Written as DNA, the CDR3 is TGTGCCAGTAGTATAGATCTGGCTAGGGGCAATGAGCAGTTCTTC.

The table lists this clone with many counts. The gene calls are TRBV6-5 and TRBJ1-1, with 7 bases identical to TRBD1. After removal of 0 bases from V and 8 bases from J, the junction contained 12 bases not matched to a gene. CDR1 and CDR2 (germline): MNHEY, SVGAGI. The CDR3 runs to 16 residues. The DNA for the CDR3 is TGTGCCAGCAGTTACTCCAACAGGGGCCCTTATTTAGAAGCTTTCTTT. It specifies CASSYSNRGPYLEAFF.

The rearrangement joins TRBV10-3 to TRBJ1-1; no reliable D call. Germline values: CDR1 ENHRY, CDR2 SYGVKD. The V end lost 4 bases, the J end lost 1 base, and 19 bases lay between the germline ends. The CDR3 has 17 amino acids. The CDR3 nucleotides are TGTGCCATCAGTGGAACCCATCTTGGGCAGACGAACACTGAAGCTTTCTTT. Amino acids: CAISGTHLGQTNTEAFF.

This clone was seen a handful of times. The genes are TRBV20-1 and TRBJ1-2, with D unresolved. The CDR3 runs to 13 residues. Trimming removed 3 bases from V and 8 bases from J, with 16 bases in between. Germline CDR1 reads DFQATT; CDR2 reads SNEGSKA (reference sequence). The CDR3 DNA reads TGCAGTGCTAGTCGAGACCTTACCGGGGGCTACACCTTC. It encodes CSASRDLTGGYTF.

V and J are TRBV28 and TRBJ2-3; D is perhaps TRBD2 (5 bases). V was shortened by 5 bases and J by 3 bases, with 9 bases between the two germline ends. The CDR3 has 13 amino acids. The germline V gene encodes CDR1 MDHEN and CDR2 SYDVKM. CDR3 sequence reads: CASSEVATDTQYF. The CDR3 coding sequence is TGTGCCAGCAGTGAGGTAGCGACAGATACGCAGTATTTT.

The V call is TRBV28, the J call TRBJ2-5; 11 positions agree with TRBD2. The V gene end was trimmed by 9 bases and the J gene end by 2 bases; junction bases not matched to a gene: 5. The CDR3 runs 14 residues. CDR1 and CDR2 (germline): MDHEN, SYDVKM. This chain's CDR3 is CARPGLADQETQYF. The CDR3 nucleotides read TGTGCCAGACCGGGACTAGCGGATCAAGAGACCCAGTACTTC.

J is TRBJ2-1 and V is TRBV5-1; 8 nucleotides align to TRBD1. This CDR3 contains 14 residues. The V and J ends lost 1 base and 7 bases, in that order; junction bases with no gene match: 4. CDR1 is SGHRS, CDR2 YFSETQ, per germline. Here the CDR3 reads CASSLTGGGNEQFF. CDR3 in DNA: TGCGCCAGCAGCTTGACAGGGGGTGGGAATGAGCAGTTCTTC.

This clone is deemed medium-sized. The chain employs TRBV4-1 and TRBJ1-5, with 9 bases fitting TRBD1. The CDR3 contains 17 residues. The junction had 13 bases not matched to a gene; V was cut back by 4 bases and J by 6 bases. Germline-derived CDR1 and CDR2 are MGHRA and YSYEKL. In DNA form, the CDR3 reads TGCGCCAGCAGCCGAGAGGAAGGGACAGGGACGTTTCAGCCCCAGCATTTT. It codes for CASSREEGTGTFQPQHF.

The gene calls are TRBV6-5 and TRBJ1-1, with TRBD1 matching over 8 bases. Germline V gene data show CDR1 as MNHEY and CDR2 as SVGAGI. The V gene end was trimmed by 0 bases and the J gene end by 8 bases; junction bases not matched to a gene: 2. The CDR3 extends over 13 amino acids. CDR3 residues: CASSYSWDREAFF. Written as DNA, the CDR3 is TGTGCCAGCAGTTACTCCTGGGACAGGGAAGCTTTCTTT.

This chain connects TRBV7-9 to TRBJ2-1, with D maybe TRBD2 (5 bases). V was cut by 5 bases and J by 8 bases, with 7 bases left in between. The CDR3 runs 11 residues. CDR1 is SEHNR, CDR2 FQNEAQ, per germline (reference sequence). In DNA form, the CDR3 reads TGTGCCAGCAGCGCGAGGGATGAGCAGTTCTTC. It encodes CASSARDEQFF.

The rearrangement joins TRBV10-2 to TRBJ2-7; 10 nucleotides match TRBD1. Trimming at V came to 2 bases and at J to 11 bases, leaving 3 bases not matched to a gene. This CDR3 is 12 amino acids long. Germline V gene sequence: CDR1 WSHSY, CDR2 SAAADI. This chain's CDR3 is CASSEPGTGEYV. CDR3 nucleotide sequence: TGCGCCAGCAGTGAGCCAGGGACAGGGGAGTACGTC.

This chain connects TRBV28 to TRBJ2-6, with D possibly matching TRBD1 (6 bases). V was shortened by 6 bases and J by 3 bases, with 15 bases between the two germline ends. Germline values: CDR1 MDHEN, CDR2 SYDVKM. The CDR3 spans 16 residues. This chain's CDR3 is CASSMDSIGGANVLTF. For the CDR3, the DNA is TGTGCCAGCAGCATGGACAGCATAGGTGGGGCCAACGTCCTGACTTTC.

CDR3 bases: TGTGCCAGCAGCCCACTTACAGGCCGGAACACTGAAGCTTTCTTT. Its translation is CASSPLTGRNTEAFF. The chain recombines TRBV7-9 with TRBJ1-1, with D possibly matching TRBD1 (5 bases). V was shortened by 5 bases and J by 1 base, with 14 bases between the two germline ends. This CDR3 comprises 15 residues. Germline V gene data show CDR1 as SEHNR and CDR2 as FQNEAQ (reference sequence). Full variable domain (outside the CDR3, taken from reference TRBV7-9 and TRBJ1-1): DTGVSQNPRHKITKRGQNVTFRCDPISEHNRLYWYRQTLGQGPEFLTYFQNEAQLEKSRLLSDRFSAERPKGSFSTLEIQRTEQGDSAMYLCASSPLTGRNTEAFFGQGTRLTVV.

V and J are TRBV7-9 and TRBJ2-2, with D uncertain. Trimming removed 6 bases at V and 5 bases at J, with 4 bases between. This CDR3 region has 11 residues. Germline assignment: CDR1 SEHNR and CDR2 FQNEAQ (reference sequence). DNA of the CDR3: TGTGCCAGCAGTATGACCGGGGAGCTGTTTTTT. It specifies CASSMTGELFF.

This clone was seen only a few times. The chain couples TRBV29-1 to TRBJ2-3; a possible D gene is TRBD2 (5 bases). With 0 bases removed from V and 4 bases from J, the gap between germline ends came to 14 bases. CDR3 length: 15 amino acids. Germline V lookup: CDR1 SQVTM, CDR2 ANQGSEA. CDR3 bases: TGCAGCGTTGAAGATGGGCTAGCCGTTGCAGATACGCAGTATTTT. Encoded protein: CSVEDGLAVADTQYF.

V and J are TRBV19 and TRBJ2-1; TRBD2 aligns across 15 bases. Germline V lookup: CDR1 LNHDA, CDR2 SQIVND (reference sequence). The junction had 7 bases not matched to a gene; V was cut back by 4 bases and J by 6 bases. This CDR3 has 17 amino acids. This CDR3 is CASSTGLAGGLVNEQFF. Written as DNA, the CDR3 is TGTGCCAGTAGTACGGGACTAGCGGGGGGCCTCGTCAATGAGCAGTTCTTC. Looking up the rest from reference TRBV19 and TRBJ2-1 gives the full variable domain: DGGITQSPKYLFRKEGQNVTLSCEQNLNHDAMYWYRQDPGQGLRLIYYSQIVNDFQKGDIAEGYSVSREKKESFPLTVTSAQKNPTAFYLCASSTGLAGGLVNEQFFGPGTRLTVL.

The genes are TRBV2 and TRBJ1-4, with 7 bases that match TRBD1. Germline V gives CDR1 SNHLY, CDR2 FYNNEI. The V segment lost 3 bases and the J segment 8 bases; nucleotides outside the gene matches: 12. CDR3 length: 16 amino acids. In nucleotides, the CDR3 is TGTGCCAGCAGTGATAGGAGACAGGGAAGGGAGGAAAAACTGTTTTTT. This gives the protein CASSDRRQGREEKLFF.

This rearrangement joins TRBV7-9 to TRBJ1-1, with D perhaps matching TRBD1 (5 bases). V shed 2 bases and J shed 0 bases, with 10 bases lying between them. This CDR3 has 15 residues. Germline loops: CDR1 SEHNR, CDR2 FQNEAQ (reference sequence). CDR3 bases: TGTGCCAGCAGCTTAACAGGAGTCATGAACACTGAAGCTTTCTTT. It yields the protein CASSLTGVMNTEAFF.

The chain combines TRBV5-4 with TRBJ2-3, with 9 bases identical to TRBD2. The V gene's germline CDR1 is SGHNT and CDR2 YYREEE (reference sequence). Trimming at V came to 0 bases and at J to 3 bases, leaving 5 bases not matched to a gene. The length of the CDR3 is 16 residues. CDR3 loop: CASSLARAGGTDTQYF. CDR3 bases: TGTGCCAGCAGCTTGGCCCGAGCGGGGGGTACAGATACGCAGTATTTT.

The V call is TRBV19, the J call TRBJ2-2; weak D call: TRBD1 (6 bases). V was trimmed by 3 bases and J by 1 base, leaving 15 bases between them. CDR3 length: 17 residues. CDR1 and CDR2 (germline): LNHDA, SQIVND (reference sequence). In DNA form, the CDR3 reads TGTGCCAGTAGTATGGGGGCCTTAGAGGGGAACACCGGGGAGCTGTTTTTT. Translating gives CASSMGALEGNTGELFF.

This chain connects TRBV27 to TRBJ1-2, with TRBD1 as a possible D gene (6 bases). Germline CDR1 reads MNHEY; CDR2 reads SMNVEV (reference sequence). The CDR3 has 14 residues. V was trimmed by 2 bases and J by 5 bases, leaving 12 bases between them. CDR3 bases: TGTGCCAGCAGTTTAGGTGGACAGCTTTATGGCTACACCTTC. This translates into CASSLGGQLYGYTF.

The rearrangement links TRBV7-2 to TRBJ1-5; no firm D call. The germline V gene has CDR1 SGHTA and CDR2 FQGNSA. V was shortened by 1 base and J by 3 bases, with 10 bases between the two germline ends. This CDR3 has 15 amino acids. CDR3 loop: CASSLGEKPNQPQHF. CDR3 nucleotide sequence: TGTGCCAGCAGCTTAGGCGAGAAACCCAATCAGCCCCAGCATTTT.